This TCR beta chain originates from a study of T cells in Graves' hyperthyroidism and ophthalmopathy (dated 2019 in TCRdb). Concerning the study at large: Peripheral blood samples were taken at initial diagnosis, before any treatment was given. A discovery cohort of fewer than 110 patients, roughly 45 with Graves' ophthalmopathy and more than 55 with stable Graves' hyperthyroidism, was used to find distinguishing TCR V-J signatures. Prospective prediction of ophthalmopathy was tested in an independent validation cohort consisting of about 20 hyperthyroidism patients and around 17 patients who later progressed to ophthalmopathy. The roughly 100 discovery patients were randomly divided into training and test sets at a 7:3 ratio. Thyroid tissue and blood T-cell repertoires from more than five Graves' hyperthyroidism patients were also compared in the study. Once sampling was done, hyperthyroidism patients were given methimazole at a starting dose of 30 mg daily, whereas ophthalmopathy patients were given high-dose intravenous methylprednisolone. TCR Vbeta CDR3 sequencing of 120 to 150 peripheral blood samples (around 45 ophthalmopathy, 75 hyperthyroidism and some 17 progressor patients) is reported in the paper.

This clonotype was observed a handful of times. The antigen this receptor binds is unknown. No much larger clone exists at a distance of one base, and base qualities are not known. What the authors observed across the whole study: In validation, the model predicted progression to ophthalmopathy a median of 6.5 months before onset, with roughly 70% sensitivity and around 76% specificity. Most expanded thyroid clonotypes (frequency above 0.001) were also detected in blood, a finding suggesting that blood repertoires may reflect thyroid immune responses. No statistical method was used to set the sample size in advance, and investigators knew the group allocation. A model built on a 13 V-J signature distinguished ophthalmopathy from stable hyperthyroidism, reaching around 90% sensitivity and around 81% specificity in cross-validation and 80%/75% in testing.

V drops 0 bases and J drops 1 base, leaving 11 bases in between. The germline V gene specifies SGHRS as CDR1 and YFSETQ as CDR2. The CDR3 holds 16 amino acids from the cysteine to the phenylalanine. Only CDR3 DNA remains: 48 bases, in frame from the first base. The TCR beta CDR3 regions were amplified from the RNA transcripts. A first-round RT-PCR of the TCR CDR3 used the HTBI primer set with the Qiagen OneStep RT-PCR kit. A second multiplex PCR round built the libraries, followed by size selection and purification. Sequencing of the libraries was done on an Illumina HiSeq2000 using paired-end 100 bp reads. Regarding the original processing steps: SOAPnuke was used to process the raw data, removing reads that contained adapters or uncalled bases, had a mean Phred below 15, or lacked an exact match to the constant primer or identifier. COPE v1.2.5 was used to merge high-quality paired reads, and clonotypes were defined as unique nucleotide sequences. MiTCR v1.1 was used to align clonotypes to the IMGT TRBV, TRBD and TRBJ reference segments. The analysis was restricted to V-J combinations with a frequency above 0.0001, which together covered 99.2% of the repertoires. The TCS score was defined as the ratio of F50 (clonal expansion) to E x V (chaos), calculated using BLOSUM62-based TCRdist between CDR3 peptides within each V-J. Welch's t-statistics and random forest reduced 450 to 600 V-J features to about 12, which were used in a naive Bayes classifier (R e1071). Using fastp trimming at Q25 and MiXCR clonotype assembly, TCRdb reanalyzed the public sequencing data and kept in-frame beta chains. Every entry covers one CDR3 protein and lists the most common genes and DNA from its rows. Here the V and J calls rest on TCRdb's processing, not on the authors' analysis. The sample data list approximately 400,000 distinct CDR3 sequences, and 15% to 18% of these were observed just once. The ten largest clonotypes hold 12% to 15% of the sample.

Graves' hyperthyroidism was defined as stable when no progression to ophthalmopathy occurred over 18 months of follow-up. The hyperthyroidism patients were between 18 and 65 years old and newly diagnosed, with a disease duration of less than 2 months. Exclusion was applied to patients with uncontrolled infections, other autoimmune diseases, pregnancy or lactation. Clinical symptoms, serum thyroxine and TRAb, thyroid ultrasound, and orbital computed tomography formed the basis for the diagnoses. Ficoll-Paque density gradient centrifugation was used to isolate PBMCs from about 9 ml of fresh peripheral blood. Total RNA was extracted with Trizol reagent, and quality was checked on an Agilent 2100 Bioanalyzer.

The chain is encoded by TRBV5-1 joined to TRBJ2-1, with the D segment identity uncertain. The clonotype was recovered from a woman under 30 with Graves' hyperthyroidism. Sequencing input: blood. The nucleotide sequence reads TGCGCCAGCAGCTTGGGCGCTGAGAGGTCCTACAATGAGCAGTTCTTC. Its coded protein is CASSLGAERSYNEQFF.